The clone carrying this T cell receptor beta chain has ten or more counts. Its antigen is still unknown. This specimen belongs to a study of blood T cells in healthy people across ages. Study-level findings and limits: Estimated diversity across one million T cells was deemed an underestimate. Both naive CD4+ cell counts and diversity were greater in long-lived donors than in aged donors.

A second PCR of 7 to 11 cycles used a sample-barcoded 5' primer and a J-beta primer mix. TCRdb fed the 5' RACE reads into MiXCR, producing one record per CDR3 protein. The sample yields approximately 1,000,000 distinct CDR3 sequences, under 45% seen once. Unmatched junction bases numbered 7, after V lost 6 bases and J lost 7 bases. CDR1 MDHEN and CDR2 SYDVKM come from the germline V gene. This CDR3 is 14 amino acids long. The sequencing sample was made of blood. The sequence derives from a woman aged 55-69 years in good health. The V call is TRBV28, the J call TRBJ1-4; TRBD1 agrees at 8 bases. In nucleotides, the CDR3 is TGTGCCAGCAGCCGACAGGGGTCGAGTGAAAAACTGTTTTTT. Translation gives CASSRQGSSEKLFF.